These T cell receptor beta chains were read from a single sample in a study of T cell responses to AZD1222 COVID-19 vaccine. Only in-frame clones appear in the TCRdb table, and some are missing; sequencing was by immunoSEQ multiplex PCR. The table includes roughly 150,000 clones, around 92% detected once. The sample was peripheral blood, taken on day 0 of AZD1222 vaccination. Receptors originate from an adult in good health. CDR3s include the opening cysteine and the closing phenylalanine or tryptophan. Each record gives: clone size, V gene, J gene, D gene, CDR3 protein, CDR3 DNA. D genes are given only for firm matches. A clone size is listed for some rows: how often the clone was seen (once, few, many), or a class if it is expanded.

size: -
V: TRBV6-1
J: TRBJ2-7
D: -
CDR3: CASSEVPRTSYEQYF
DNA: TGTGCCAGCAGTGAAGTCCCGAGAACCTCCTACGAGCAGTACTTC

size: -
V: TRBV6-1
J: TRBJ2-1
D: -
CDR3: CASSERRSYNEQFF
DNA: TGTGCCAGCAGTGAAAGGAGGAGCTACAATGAGCAGTTCTTC

size: -
V: TRBV5-1
J: TRBJ2-1
D: TRBD2
CDR3: CASSSPGLGVFEQFF
DNA: TGCGCCAGCAGCTCACCGGGACTAGGCGTTTTTGAGCAGTTCTTC

size: -
V: TRBV30
J: TRBJ1-5
D: TRBD1
CDR3: CAWSAGTGGNQPQHF
DNA: TGTGCCTGGAGCGCTGGGACAGGGGGCAATCAGCCCCAGCATTTT

size: -
V: TRBV6-5
J: TRBJ1-1
D: -
CDR3: CASTRGLGNTEAFF
DNA: TGTGCCAGCACCAGAGGGCTTGGGAACACTGAAGCTTTCTTT

size: -
V: TRBV20-1
J: TRBJ2-7
D: TRBD1
CDR3: CSASSPTGAYEQYF
DNA: TGCAGTGCTAGTAGTCCTACAGGGGCCTACGAGCAGTACTTC

size: once
V: TRBV7-8
J: TRBJ1-2
D: -
CDR3: CASSPRSGAGGGYTF
DNA: TGTGCCAGCAGCCCCCGGAGCGGGGCAGGCGGTGGCTACACCTTC

size: -
V: TRBV5-8
J: TRBJ2-2
D: TRBD1
CDR3: CASSSTGGRTGELFF
DNA: TGTGCCAGCAGCTCCACAGGGGGCAGGACCGGGGAGCTGTTTTTT

size: -
V: TRBV30
J: TRBJ1-1
D: TRBD1
CDR3: CAWRSDRANTEAFF
DNA: TGTGCCTGGAGGTCAGACAGGGCGAACACTGAAGCTTTCTTT

size: -
V: TRBV27
J: TRBJ2-2
D: -
CDR3: CASSLVRGTGELFF
DNA: TGTGCCAGCAGTTTAGTTAGGGGAACCGGGGAGCTGTTTTTT

size: -
V: TRBV19
J: TRBJ1-3
D: -
CDR3: CASSLSGGMNTIYF
DNA: TGTGCCAGTAGTTTGTCCGGGGGCATGAACACCATATATTTT

size: once
V: TRBV15
J: TRBJ2-1
D: TRBD1
CDR3: CATSRVTGGGSEQFF
DNA: TGTGCCACCAGCAGAGTTACAGGGGGAGGCAGTGAGCAGTTCTTC

size: -
V: TRBV25-1
J: TRBJ1-3
D: -
CDR3: CASSEYGGPGNTIYF
DNA: TGTGCCAGCAGTGAATATGGGGGACCGGGAAACACCATATATTTT

size: -
V: TRBV11-1
J: TRBJ1-4
D: TRBD1
CDR3: CASSLRTGLRNEKLFF
DNA: TGTGCCAGCAGCTTACGGACAGGGCTGAGGAATGAAAAACTGTTTTTT

size: -
V: TRBV19
J: TRBJ1-2
D: -
CDR3: CASSQGTPPLGYTF
DNA: TGTGCCAGTAGCCAAGGGACACCACCTCTCGGCTACACCTTC

size: -
V: TRBV5-1
J: TRBJ2-1
D: -
CDR3: CASSFSTNNEQFF
DNA: TGCGCCAGCAGCTTCAGTACGAACAATGAGCAGTTCTTC

size: -
V: TRBV10-3
J: TRBJ2-3
D: TRBD1
CDR3: CAISAGTGGADTQYF
DNA: TGTGCCATCAGCGCCGGGACAGGGGGCGCAGATACGCAGTATTTT

size: -
V: TRBV6-2/TRBV6-3
J: TRBJ2-7
D: TRBD1
CDR3: CASSYVDRDPYEQYF
DNA: TGTGCCAGCAGTTACGTTGACAGGGACCCCTACGAGCAGTACTTC

size: -
V: TRBV10-3
J: TRBJ1-2
D: TRBD1
CDR3: CAISDPTGDYGYTF
DNA: TGTGCCATCAGTGACCCGACAGGGGACTATGGCTACACCTTC

size: -
V: TRBV5-5
J: TRBJ2-3
D: -
CDR3: CASSLDAGPTTDTQYF
DNA: TGTGCCAGCAGCTTGGATGCGGGGCCTACCACAGATACGCAGTATTTT